This T cell receptor (beta chain) was retrieved from a study of shared clonotypes between healthy human individuals (TCRdb year 2020). Notes on the research overall: The cohort comprised two women and a few men aged 18 to 49 years. For each donor, three plates each were used for CD4 naive and CD4 memory, two plates were used for CD8 naive, and one plate was used for CD8 memory. Blood TCR repertoires of about 5 healthy adults were deeply sequenced to estimate repertoire size and the extent of clonotype sharing between individuals. To increase sequencing depth and limit assay-specific biases, different laboratories used diverse techniques to prepare libraries and sequence TCR repertoires. Each donor's leukapheresis produced roughly between roughly 0.85 and 9.5 billion PBMCs. General findings and caveats noted by the study authors: Naive subsets generally had larger estimated clonotype richness than memory subsets did. Sampling was restricted to blood, and TCR repertoires in tissue are likely to differ from TCR repertoires in blood. Incomplete sequencing was indicated by rarefaction of sorted-subset datasets, despite the large sequencing depth. Across a few donors, roughly 5.1% of naive CD4, more than 3% of naive CD8, 2.3% of memory CD4, and 0.4% of memory CD8 clonotypes were shared. Pairwise subsampling led to the expectation that sequencing depth would affect the degree of clonotype sharing among donors. Because the study included a small number of donors, the genetic and exposure-history diversity represented was limited. Compared with non-shared clonotypes, clonotypes shared by all four sorted-subset donors had higher generation probabilities.

The donors were healthy, HIV-negative adults with no recently reported acute infections or vaccinations. Every donor was a Caucasian adult living in Nashville, Tennessee, USA. CD4+ T cells were enriched through magnetic negative selection, after which naive cells were positively selected on CD45RA and the remaining negative fraction served as the memory subset. Blood was obtained by leukapheresis, after which PBMCs were separated by Ficoll-Histopaque density gradient centrifugation and cryopreserved in liquid nitrogen vapor phase. Analytical flow cytometry was used to check the purity and quantity of each magnetically sorted T cell population. Genomic DNA was isolated from every sorted fraction and measured by UV absorbance on a Nanodrop 2000c. A word on this clone: Its antigen remains undetermined. Base qualities are not recorded, but no much larger clone differs from it by a single base.

From a lookup of the germline V gene, CDR1 and CDR2 are MNHEY and SVGAGI. Measured from the cysteine to the phenylalanine, the CDR3 is 14 residues long. Of all the DNA, just the CDR3 is kept, 42 bases in frame from base 1. Relative to germline, V is missing 0 bases and J is missing 8 bases, with 5 bases of the junction outside any gene match. Using the deep immunoSEQ assay, multiplex PCR amplified TCR CDR3 regions from genomic DNA. Extracted genomic DNA from each cell subset was spread evenly across all wells of several immunoSEQ 96-well plates, with each plate serving as a replicate. For sorted subsets, approximately 210 ng genomic DNA, equal to 30,000 to 35,000 T cell genomes, was loaded into each replicate PCR. Purified libraries were quantified with a Qubit 3.0 fluorometer, sized on a Bioanalyzer 2100, and re-quantified with the KAPA Library Quantification kit. Every immunoSEQ 96-well plate was sequenced on a separate single-read 150-cycle Illumina NextSeq 550 flow cell. The paper's processing steps were these. The immunoSEQ output contained only junctional sequences without quality scores, so filtering could not match that applied to full-length reads. To assign V/J genes and CDR3, sequences were annotated using PyIR, a Python wrapper for IgBLAST v1.9, with IMGT germline references. Reads were filtered out if the reads had weak V/J assignments (E-value above 1e-6), no CDR3, stop codons, out-of-frame junctions, or ambiguous translated residues. V3J clonotypes were defined by identical inferred V gene, J gene, and CDR3 amino acid sequence. The percentage overlap between two repertoires was calculated by dividing the number of shared unique clonotypes by the size of the smaller repertoire. Repertoire richness was assessed with RTK rarefaction, the Chao1 estimator, and Recon v2.1 estimates of unobserved clonotypes. For all TCRbeta clonotypes obtained by the gDNA method from a few donors, generation probabilities were computed with OLGA. Here the immuneACCESS table is served through TCRdb, limited to in-frame sequences with V and J called. Missing clones are a known gap in these copies; in checked studies unresolved V genes cover under half, and the rest lacks a known reason. V and J calls and clone size are given by that table; D and trimming were obtained from the DNA. Counted in this sample were hundreds of thousands of clones; around 67% of them appeared once. The ten largest account for about 9.3% of the sample.

The sequence was obtained from a man aged 30 to 39 in good health. The sample was memory CD4+ T cells sorted from blood. This sample's cell subset or site label indicates: CD45RA-negative fraction. This receptor chain uses TRBV6-5 and TRBJ1-2; 8 junctional bases match TRBD1. The nucleotide sequence is given as TGTGCCAGCAGTTACTCGACAGGGGCTCGAGGCTACACCTTC. It encodes CASSYSTGARGYTF.